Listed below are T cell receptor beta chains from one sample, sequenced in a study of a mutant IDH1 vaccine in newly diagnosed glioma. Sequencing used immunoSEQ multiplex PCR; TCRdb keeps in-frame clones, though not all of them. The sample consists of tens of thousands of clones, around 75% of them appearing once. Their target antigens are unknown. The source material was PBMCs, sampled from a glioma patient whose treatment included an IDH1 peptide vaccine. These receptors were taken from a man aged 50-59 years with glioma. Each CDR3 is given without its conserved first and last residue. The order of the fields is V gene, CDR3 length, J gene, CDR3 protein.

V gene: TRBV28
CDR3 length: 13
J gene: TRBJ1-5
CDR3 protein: ASRGRQGSYQPQH

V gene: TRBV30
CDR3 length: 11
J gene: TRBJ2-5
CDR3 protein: AWRLAGGKTQY

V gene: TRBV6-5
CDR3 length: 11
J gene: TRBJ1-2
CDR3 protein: ASSRDPRRGYT

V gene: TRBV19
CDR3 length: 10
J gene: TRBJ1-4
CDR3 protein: ASSIGDVRLF

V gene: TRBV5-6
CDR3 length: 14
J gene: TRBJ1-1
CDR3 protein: ASSPRPGAGLWEAF

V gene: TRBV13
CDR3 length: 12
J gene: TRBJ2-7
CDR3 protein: ASSPQDRTYEQY

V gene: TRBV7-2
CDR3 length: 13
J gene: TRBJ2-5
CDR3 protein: ASSSRTGFGETQY

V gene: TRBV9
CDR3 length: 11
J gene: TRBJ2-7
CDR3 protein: ASSTDREHEQY

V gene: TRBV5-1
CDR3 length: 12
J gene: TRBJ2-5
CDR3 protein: ASKRGGGQETQY

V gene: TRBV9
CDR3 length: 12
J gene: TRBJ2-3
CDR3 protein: ASSPTRATDTQY

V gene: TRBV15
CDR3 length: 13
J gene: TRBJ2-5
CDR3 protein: ATSREYESGETQY

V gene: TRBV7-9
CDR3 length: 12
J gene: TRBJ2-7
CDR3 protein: ASSLDRGSGEQY

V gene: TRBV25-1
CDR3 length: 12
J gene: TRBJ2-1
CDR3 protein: ASSGDISYNEQF

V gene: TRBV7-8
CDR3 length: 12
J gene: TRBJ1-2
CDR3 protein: ASSLGVGVPGYT

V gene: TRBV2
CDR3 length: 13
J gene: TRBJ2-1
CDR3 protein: ASSITSGYYNEQF

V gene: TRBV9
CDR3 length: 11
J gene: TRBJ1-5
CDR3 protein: ASSVGANQPQH

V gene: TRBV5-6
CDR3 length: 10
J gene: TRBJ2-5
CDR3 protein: ASSSTLETQY

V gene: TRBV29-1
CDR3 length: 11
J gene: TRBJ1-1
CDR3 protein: SVRQGGHTEAF

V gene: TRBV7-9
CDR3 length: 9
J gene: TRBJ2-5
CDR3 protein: ASSLAETQY

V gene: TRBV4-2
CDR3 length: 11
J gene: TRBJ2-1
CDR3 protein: ASSQGTDPRVF

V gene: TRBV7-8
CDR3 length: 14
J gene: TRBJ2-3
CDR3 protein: ASSGPSGGAGNTQY

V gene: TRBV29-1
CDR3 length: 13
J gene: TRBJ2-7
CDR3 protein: SVEIAGGNSYEQY

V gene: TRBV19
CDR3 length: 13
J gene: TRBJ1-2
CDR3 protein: ASNPSTGSPSGYT

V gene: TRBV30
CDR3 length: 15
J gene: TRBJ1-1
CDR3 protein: AWSTGTGRSVGTEAF

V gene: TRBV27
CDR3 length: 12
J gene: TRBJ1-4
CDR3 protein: ASSPEGANEKLF

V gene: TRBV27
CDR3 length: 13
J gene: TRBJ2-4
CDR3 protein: ASSPRGTGLGIQY

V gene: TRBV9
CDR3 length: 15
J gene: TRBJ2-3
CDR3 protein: ASSEEGSGGIADTQY

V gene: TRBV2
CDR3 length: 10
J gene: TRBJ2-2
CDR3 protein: ASSGHSGELF

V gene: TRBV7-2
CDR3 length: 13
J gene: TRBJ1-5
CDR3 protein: ASSPGVWSNQPQH